Listed below are T cell receptor beta chains from one sample, sequenced in a study of shared clonotypes between healthy human individuals. Method: immunoSEQ multiplex PCR; TCRdb's copy keeps in-frame clones and lacks some. The table records millions of clones, 85% to 95% of them present only once. Input material: naive CD8+ T cells from PBMCs. The receptors were sampled from a man younger than 35 in good health. Some clones in this sample may be carry-over from other donors' samples. Each CDR3 is given with its conserved first and last residue. A D gene is named only where the DNA matches it firmly. Not all rows give a size; the values are once, few, many and, for expanded clones, a class.

DNA	CDR3	D	V	size	J
TGCGCCAGCAGCCTTCCGGGACTAGCGGACAATGAGCAGTTCTTC	CASSLPGLADNEQFF	TRBD2	TRBV5-1	.	TRBJ2-1
TGTGCTAGTGGTTACCTTTTCTATGGCTACACCTTC	CASGYLFYGYTF	.	TRBV12-5	.	TRBJ1-2
TGTGCCAGCAGCGCAACAGGAGAGCAGTTCTTC	CASSATGEQFF	.	TRBV9	.	TRBJ2-1
TGTGCCAGACAAACCAGGGGGCATCGTGAGCAGTTCTTC	CARQTRGHREQFF	TRBD1	TRBV5-4	.	TRBJ2-1
TGTGCCAGCAGCTTAAGGGGGGCGCTTGCAGATACGCAGTATTTT	CASSLRGALADTQYF	.	TRBV7-3	.	TRBJ2-3
TGTGTCGCACCCCCTGAAGCTTTCTTT	CVAPPEAFF	.	TRBV28	few	TRBJ1-1
TGTGCCAGCAGGACCCATAGCTGGAGTCTCACAGATACGCAGTATTTT	CASRTHSWSLTDTQYF	.	TRBV13	.	TRBJ2-3
TGTGCCAGCAGTCCTGGACAGTCCTCCTACAATGAGCAGTTCTTC	CASSPGQSSYNEQFF	.	TRBV28	.	TRBJ2-1
TGTGCCAGCAGCCCCTCCGGGGGGGCGCTGGGCACCGGGGAGCTGTTTTTT	CASSPSGGALGTGELFF	TRBD2	TRBV7-6	.	TRBJ2-2
TGTGCCAGCAAACCGGACGGACCAGCTAACTATGGCTACACCTTC	CASKPDGPANYGYTF	.	TRBV6-5	.	TRBJ1-2
TGTGCCTACGTGGGCCTTCAAGCAACTAATGAAAAACTGTTTTTT	CAYVGLQATNEKLFF	.	TRBV27	once	TRBJ1-4
TGTGCCAGCAGACCTACGTACCTTAGCGGGAGGGCCGGGGAGACCCAGTACTTC	CASRPTYLSGRAGETQYF	TRBD2	TRBV27	.	TRBJ2-5
TGTGCCAGCAGCCCAACTAGCGCCCACGAGCAGTACTTC	CASSPTSAHEQYF	TRBD2	TRBV11-2	.	TRBJ2-7
TGTGCCAGCAGCTTGGGTGGTAGGACTTTTCTCTACGAGCAGTACTTC	CASSLGGRTFLYEQYF	.	TRBV5-4	.	TRBJ2-7
TGTGCCAGCATCGGTATAGGGACAGGGCCCGCGAACACCGGGGAGCTGTTTTTT	CASIGIGTGPANTGELFF	TRBD1	TRBV7-9	.	TRBJ2-2
TGTGCCAGTATCGCCGGGACAGGATTCGGCTATGAAGCTTTCTTT	CASIAGTGFGYEAFF	TRBD1	TRBV19	.	TRBJ1-1
TGTGCCAGCAGACCGTATCAGGGCTCTGGTGAAGCTTTCTTT	CASRPYQGSGEAFF	.	TRBV27	.	TRBJ1-1
TGTGCCAGCAGCCCCCAGACTAGCCCTCCCTACGAGCAGTACTTC	CASSPQTSPPYEQYF	TRBD2	TRBV9	.	TRBJ2-7
TGTGCCAGCAGCCAAGATTGGACTAGCGGGAGGGCCTTGTTCTTC	CASSQDWTSGRALFF	TRBD2	TRBV14	few	TRBJ2-1
TGTGCCAGCAGTTACGGGACTAGCGTCTACGAGCAGTACTTC	CASSYGTSVYEQYF	TRBD2	TRBV6-5	.	TRBJ2-7
TGTGCCAGCAGTTTGACAGTTAACACCGGGGAGCTGTTTTTT	CASSLTVNTGELFF	.	TRBV28	once	TRBJ2-2
TGTGCCTCCCGAAGTCGGGGGGGCACCGGGGAGCTGTTTTTT	CASRSRGGTGELFF	TRBD2	TRBV19	.	TRBJ2-2
TGCGCCAGCAGCCAAGACCGAGGGTCCTACAATGAGCAGTTCTTC	CASSQDRGSYNEQFF	.	TRBV4-3	.	TRBJ2-1
TGTGCCAGCAGTTCGGATGGGGCGAGCAATCAGCCCCAGCATTTT	CASSSDGASNQPQHF	.	TRBV6-6	.	TRBJ1-5
TGTGCCAGCAGTTGGGCTTCTTTCTCCTACAATGAGCAGTTCTTC	CASSWASFSYNEQFF	.	TRBV27	.	TRBJ2-1
TGTGCCACCAGCAGAGATAGAGGGGGCGCACTTGGCTACACCTTC	CATSRDRGGALGYTF	TRBD1	TRBV15	once	TRBJ1-2
TGTGCCAGTACAACGGGCTTGGATACGCAGTATTTT	CASTTGLDTQYF	.	TRBV19	.	TRBJ2-3
TGTGCCAGCAGTGAAAGTCTGAAGGGGGTATACGAGCAGTACTTC	CASSESLKGVYEQYF	.	TRBV6-1	.	TRBJ2-7
TGTGCCAGCAGTTCACGACCCGATACGCAGTATTTT	CASSSRPDTQYF	.	TRBV5-6	once	TRBJ2-3
TGTGCCAGCAGTCCCACAGGGGTTCAGCCCCAGCATTTT	CASSPTGVQPQHF	TRBD1	TRBV27	.	TRBJ1-5
TGTGCCAGCAGTTTTTCCGGGGGGGCTTTCGCCGGGGAGCTGTTTTTT	CASSFSGGAFAGELFF	TRBD2	TRBV27	once	TRBJ2-2
TGTGCCAGCAGTGCTAACGCAGGGGCGAGATACAATGAGCAGTTCTTC	CASSANAGARYNEQFF	.	TRBV9	.	TRBJ2-1
TGTGCCATAGGGGTCAACACTGAAGCTTTCTTT	CAIGVNTEAFF	.	TRBV19	.	TRBJ1-1
TGTGCCAGCTCCAGCCCCGGGACAGGGGCCTACGAGCAGTACTTC	CASSSPGTGAYEQYF	TRBD1	TRBV18	.	TRBJ2-7
TGTGCCAGCAGCTTGGAGGGACGCTCCTACAATGAGCAGTTCTTC	CASSLEGRSYNEQFF	.	TRBV5-4	.	TRBJ2-1
TGTGCCAGCAGTTTTGAGCAGGCCGCGATTACAACATCCTACGAGCAGTACTTC	CASSFEQAAITTSYEQYF	.	TRBV28	.	TRBJ2-7
TGTGCCAGCAGTGAAACCGGACTAGCGGCCTACGAGCAGTACTTC	CASSETGLAAYEQYF	TRBD2	TRBV2	.	TRBJ2-7
TGCGCCAGCAGCGAATACAGGGGAAACTATGGCTACACCTTC	CASSEYRGNYGYTF	TRBD1	TRBV5-1	.	TRBJ1-2
TGTGCCAGCAGCCCGATTGAGGAGTACTCCTACAATGAGCAGTTCTTC	CASSPIEEYSYNEQFF	.	TRBV4-2	.	TRBJ2-1
TGCGCCAGCAGCGATTTGCAGGGGACCTCTGGAAACACCATATATTTT	CASSDLQGTSGNTIYF	.	TRBV4-3	.	TRBJ1-3
TGTGCTAGTGGTTTGGCCGACAGGTGGAATGAGCAGTTCTTC	CASGLADRWNEQFF	.	TRBV12-5	.	TRBJ2-1
TGTGCCAGCAGTTCTAGGGGGTTCGATGAAAAACTGTTTTTT	CASSSRGFDEKLFF	.	TRBV7-6	.	TRBJ1-4
TGTGCCGGCCGGGGGACAGATAGCAATCAGCCCCAGCATTTT	CAGRGTDSNQPQHF	TRBD1	TRBV6-4	.	TRBJ1-5